These T cell receptor beta chains were read from a single sample in a study of shared clonotypes between healthy human individuals. The table came from immunoSEQ multiplex PCR; TCRdb's copy has only in-frame clones and leaves some out. The repertoire holds 450,000 to 500,000 clones, with about 78% as singletons. Specimen: PBMCs. These TCRs come from a woman aged 40 to 55 in good health. Some clones in this sample may be carry-over from other donors' samples. The CDR3 runs from the conserved cysteine through the conserved F or W. A D gene is named only where the DNA matches it firmly. Rows may omit the clone size; those that give it use once, few, many or a size class.

clone size,J gene,D gene,V gene,CDR3 DNA,CDR3 protein
.,TRBJ2-3,.,TRBV5-1,TGCGCCAGCAGCTTGGGTTCGACATCCACAGATACGCAGTATTTT,CASSLGSTSTDTQYF
once,TRBJ2-5,TRBD2,TRBV10-2,TGCGCCAGCAGTGAGTCGACTTGGGTAGCGGGATCCCAAGAGACCCAGTACTTC,CASSESTWVAGSQETQYF
.,TRBJ1-1,.,TRBV9,TGTGCCAGCAGCGGACTAGACGTAACTGAAGCTTTCTTT,CASSGLDVTEAFF
.,TRBJ2-2,.,TRBV11-3,TGTGCCAGCAGCCCTCCAGGGGGGGAGCTGTTTTTT,CASSPPGGELFF
.,TRBJ2-2,TRBD1,TRBV28,TGTGCCAGCAGCCGGGACAGGGATATAGGAGCGGTCGGGGAGCTGTTTTTT,CASSRDRDIGAVGELFF
.,TRBJ1-1,TRBD1,TRBV7-9,TGTGCCAGCAGCCAGGACAGGGACACTGAAGCTTTCTTT,CASSQDRDTEAFF
.,TRBJ2-7,TRBD2,TRBV5-1,TGCGCCAGCAGCTCTGGGGGGCGGACTAGCGGATACGAGCAGTACTTC,CASSSGGRTSGYEQYF
.,TRBJ2-7,.,TRBV27,TGTGCCAGCAGCGTCCGGGACAATGGACCCTACGAGCAGTACTTC,CASSVRDNGPYEQYF
once,TRBJ2-7,TRBD2,TRBV6-6,TGTGCCAGCAGTTTAACCCGGGAGGGAGACGAGCAGTACTTC,CASSLTREGDEQYF
.,TRBJ2-7,TRBD1,TRBV2,TGTGCCAGCAGTGAAAGGCCAGGGGGAGAGCAGTACTTC,CASSERPGGEQYF
.,TRBJ1-4,TRBD1,TRBV9,TGTGCCAGCAGCCCAGGGACAGTAGATAATGAAAAACTGTTTTTT,CASSPGTVDNEKLFF
.,TRBJ2-1,TRBD2,TRBV7-3,TGTGCCAGCAGACGACTAGCGGGAACCGATGAGCAGTTCTTC,CASRRLAGTDEQFF
.,TRBJ2-5,.,TRBV28,TGTGCCAGCAGTTTTGGCAAAAAAGAGACCCAGTACTTC,CASSFGKKETQYF
.,TRBJ2-3,TRBD2,TRBV7-9,TGTGCCAGCAGGGTAGCGGGAGACGGCACAGATACGCAGTATTTT,CASRVAGDGTDTQYF
.,TRBJ2-2,.,TRBV5-1,TGCGCCAGCAGCTATGGTCCAGGAGCGAACACCGGGGAGCTGTTTTTT,CASSYGPGANTGELFF
.,TRBJ2-5,TRBD1,TRBV5-1,TGCGCCAGCAGCTCTGAGGGGGCACGAGAGACCCAGTACTTC,CASSSEGARETQYF
.,TRBJ2-5,TRBD2,TRBV10-1,TGCGCCAGCAGTGAGGGGGTGTGCGGGAGTGGGGAGACCCAGTACTTC,CASSEGVCGSGETQYF
.,TRBJ1-1,TRBD1,TRBV19,TGTGCCAGTACCCGGACAGGCGTGAACACTGAAGCTTTCTTT,CASTRTGVNTEAFF
.,TRBJ1-2,.,TRBV6-5,TGTGCCAGCAGTTACGGGGGTGGCTACACCTTC,CASSYGGGYTF
.,TRBJ2-1,.,TRBV28,TGTGCCAGCCCCAAGCGGACATACAATGAGCAGTTCTTC,CASPKRTYNEQFF
.,TRBJ2-7,TRBD2,TRBV27,TGTGCCAGCAGTTTATCGTTAGCGGGAGAGTCCGAGCAGTACTTC,CASSLSLAGESEQYF
once,TRBJ2-1,TRBD1,TRBV28,TGTGCCAGCAGCACCGACAGGGGCCTTAATGAGCAGTTCTTC,CASSTDRGLNEQFF
.,TRBJ1-2,.,TRBV28,TGTGCCAGCAGGGGAGCTAACTATGGCTACACCTTC,CASRGANYGYTF
.,TRBJ2-3,.,TRBV7-8,TGTGCCAGCAGCTTAGCGGGAGCTTGGACAGATACGCAGTATTTT,CASSLAGAWTDTQYF
.,TRBJ2-5,.,TRBV30,TGTGCCTGGGAGGGAGAAGTTGGAGAGCAGTACTTC,CAWEGEVGEQYF
few,TRBJ1-2,TRBD1,TRBV28,TGTGCCAGCAGTCCTATCTCCCGGGACAGGGGGCGAATCTATGGCTACACCTTC,CASSPISRDRGRIYGYTF
.,TRBJ2-5,.,TRBV2,TGTGCCAGCAGTGAAGCGGCGGGGCGCGAGGAGACCCAGTACTTC,CASSEAAGREETQYF
.,TRBJ1-4,.,TRBV5-1,TGCGCCAGCAGCACCGGAGATCGGGGGGCTAATGAAAAACTGTTTTTT,CASSTGDRGANEKLFF
.,TRBJ2-5,TRBD2,TRBV10-3,TGTGCCATCAGTGAGACGGCTAGCGGGAGGGGAGAGACCCAGTACTTC,CAISETASGRGETQYF
.,TRBJ1-5,.,TRBV7-2,TGTGCCAGCAGCTTAGTTTGGGGTGAGGGACAGCCCCAGCATTTT,CASSLVWGEGQPQHF
.,TRBJ2-1,.,TRBV7-6,TGTGCCAGCAGCTTATTGGGAGGCAATGAGCAGTTCTTC,CASSLLGGNEQFF
.,TRBJ2-5,TRBD2,TRBV25-1,TGTGCCAGCAGTTGGGGGCGGGGGACTAGAGCGGAGACCCAGTACTTC,CASSWGRGTRAETQYF
few,TRBJ1-4,TRBD1,TRBV4-3,TGCGCCAGCAGCCAAGATCTCGGACAGGGCGGAAACTTGTTTTTT,CASSQDLGQGGNLFF
once,TRBJ2-7,TRBD2,TRBV5-5,TGTGCCAGCAGCCTAAGACTAGCTGGCGAGCAGTACTTC,CASSLRLAGEQYF
.,TRBJ1-2,TRBD1,TRBV10-3,TGTGCCACCAGAGGGGCTACAGGGGGCTACGGCTACACCTTC,CATRGATGGYGYTF
.,TRBJ1-1,TRBD1,TRBV5-6,TGTGCCAGCAGCAGAGGGACAGGGATGAACACTGAAGCTTTCTTT,CASSRGTGMNTEAFF
.,TRBJ1-2,.,TRBV28,TGTGCCAGCAGTTACCCCACATCAGCAGGAACTAACTATGGCTACACCTTC,CASSYPTSAGTNYGYTF
.,TRBJ2-2,.,TRBV5-4,TGTGCCAGCAGCTTGGGGGGGAGGACCTTACCCGGGGAGCTGTTTTTT,CASSLGGRTLPGELFF
once,TRBJ1-4,.,TRBV15,TGTGCCACCAGCAGAGATGCGAATGAAAAACTGTTTTTT,CATSRDANEKLFF
.,TRBJ2-3,TRBD2,TRBV7-2,TGTGCCAGCAGCCCGTCGAGCGGGAGAAACACAGATACGCAGTATTTT,CASSPSSGRNTDTQYF
.,TRBJ1-4,TRBD1,TRBV11-2,TGTGCCAGCAGCTACCGGGACAGCAATGAAAAACTGTTTTTT,CASSYRDSNEKLFF
.,TRBJ1-2,.,TRBV5-1,TGCGCCAGCAGCTTAACAGGGTCCTCAGCCAACTATGGCTACACCTTC,CASSLTGSSANYGYTF
once,TRBJ2-3,TRBD2,TRBV7-8,TGTGCCAGCAGCGCCACCAGGACTAGCGGGAGCATCAGTGGGACAGATACGCAGTATTTT,CASSATRTSGSISGTDTQYF
many,TRBJ2-5,.,TRBV7-9,TGTGCCAGCAGCTTATCGCAGGGTAACCAAGAGACCCAGTACTTC,CASSLSQGNQETQYF
once,TRBJ1-1,.,TRBV6-5,TGTGCCAGCAGTTACTCGAGGAACACTGAAGCTTTCTTT,CASSYSRNTEAFF
.,TRBJ2-1,.,TRBV9,TGTGCCAGCAGCGTAGGCGGTAGCGGTGACTACAATGAGCAGTTCTTC,CASSVGGSGDYNEQFF
.,TRBJ1-5,TRBD1,TRBV28,TGTGCCAGCAGTCCATTACAGGGGGCTAGCAATCAGCCCCAGCATTTT,CASSPLQGASNQPQHF
.,TRBJ2-7,.,TRBV28,TGTGCCAGCAGTTTAGTCAGGGGCCGTTACGAGCAGTACTTC,CASSLVRGRYEQYF